This TCR beta chain originates from a study of cytomegalovirus exposure and HLA in healthy donors. Study-wide background: Early released data had approximately 86 million unique TCRs, all coming from HLA-typed donors.

Vbeta (60) and Jbeta (13) primers were used in the PCR. The data were produced by immunoSEQ multiplex PCR, yet TCRdb's version contains in-frame clones alone and is incomplete. The sample consists of 40,000 to 50,000 clones, approximately 67% of them appearing once. This CDR3 has 14 amino acids. Germline CDR1 is LNHNV and CDR2 is YYDKDF (reference sequence). V gave up 5 bases and J gave up 4 bases, with 12 bases separating them. This chain connects TRBV15 to TRBJ2-1; a possible D gene is TRBD1 (5 bases). Sequencing used PBMCs. The receptor was isolated from a man younger than 45 in good health and CMV-seronegative. CDR3 amino acids: CATSGLGEYNEQFF. CDR3 sequence (DNA): TGTGCCACCAGCGGGCTAGGGGAATACAATGAGCAGTTCTTC.